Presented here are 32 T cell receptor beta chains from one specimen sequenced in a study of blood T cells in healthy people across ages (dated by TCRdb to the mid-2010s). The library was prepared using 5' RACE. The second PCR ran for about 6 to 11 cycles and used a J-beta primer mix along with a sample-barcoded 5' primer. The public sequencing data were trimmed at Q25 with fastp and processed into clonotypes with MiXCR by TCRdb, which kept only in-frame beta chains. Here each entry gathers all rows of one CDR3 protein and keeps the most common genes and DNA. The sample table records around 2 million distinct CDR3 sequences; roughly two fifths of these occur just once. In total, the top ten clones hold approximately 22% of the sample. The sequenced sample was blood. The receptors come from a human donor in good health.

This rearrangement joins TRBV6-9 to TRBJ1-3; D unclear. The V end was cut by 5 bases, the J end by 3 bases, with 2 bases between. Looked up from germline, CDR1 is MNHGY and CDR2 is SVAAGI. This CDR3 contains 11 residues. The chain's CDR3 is CASSNGNTIYF. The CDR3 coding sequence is TGTGCCAGCAGTAATGGAAACACCATATATTTT.

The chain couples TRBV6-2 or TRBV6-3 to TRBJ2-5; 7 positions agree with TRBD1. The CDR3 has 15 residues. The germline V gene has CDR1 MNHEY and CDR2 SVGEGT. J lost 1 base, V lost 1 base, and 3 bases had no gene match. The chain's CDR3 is CASSYWGQLQETQYF. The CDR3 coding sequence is TGTGCCAGCAGTTACTGGGGACAGCTCCAAGAGACCCAGTACTTC.

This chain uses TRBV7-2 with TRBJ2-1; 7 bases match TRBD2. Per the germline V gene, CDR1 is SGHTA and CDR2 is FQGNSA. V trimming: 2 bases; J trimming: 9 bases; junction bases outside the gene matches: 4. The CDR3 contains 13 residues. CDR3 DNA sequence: TGTGCCAGCAGCTTACAAGCGGGGCGTGAGCAGTTCTTC. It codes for CASSLQAGREQFF.

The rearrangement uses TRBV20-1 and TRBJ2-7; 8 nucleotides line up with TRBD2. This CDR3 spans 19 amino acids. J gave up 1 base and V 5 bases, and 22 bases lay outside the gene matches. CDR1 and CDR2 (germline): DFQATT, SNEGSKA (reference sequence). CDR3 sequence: CSAPVSGGLSAHSSYEQYF. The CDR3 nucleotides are TGCAGTGCTCCAGTAAGCGGGGGACTTTCAGCGCATTCTTCCTACGAGCAGTACTTC.

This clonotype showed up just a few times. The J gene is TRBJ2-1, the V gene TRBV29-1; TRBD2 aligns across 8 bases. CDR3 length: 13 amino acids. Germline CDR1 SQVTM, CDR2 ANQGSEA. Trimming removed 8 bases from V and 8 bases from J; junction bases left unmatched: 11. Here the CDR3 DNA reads TGCAGCACCTCCGGGAGGGGGGGCTATGAGCAGTTCTTC. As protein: CSTSGRGGYEQFF.

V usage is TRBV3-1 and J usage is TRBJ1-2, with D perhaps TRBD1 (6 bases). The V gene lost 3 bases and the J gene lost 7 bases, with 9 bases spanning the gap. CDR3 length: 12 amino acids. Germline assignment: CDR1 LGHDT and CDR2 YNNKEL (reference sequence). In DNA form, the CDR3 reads TGTGCCAGCAGCCAGCTGACAGGTGGCTACACCTTC. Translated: CASSQLTGGYTF. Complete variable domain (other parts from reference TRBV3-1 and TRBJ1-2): DTAVSQTPKYLVTQMGNDKSIKCEQNLGHDTMYWYKQDSKKFLKIMFSYNNKELIINETVPNRFSPKSPDKAHLNLHINSLELGDSAVYFCASSQLTGGYTFGSGTRLTVV.

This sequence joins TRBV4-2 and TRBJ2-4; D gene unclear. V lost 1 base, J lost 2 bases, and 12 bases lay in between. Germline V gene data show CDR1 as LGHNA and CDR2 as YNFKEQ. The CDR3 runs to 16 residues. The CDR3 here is CASSQGSTETKNIQYF. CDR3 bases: TGTGCCAGCAGCCAAGGTAGTACGGAAACCAAAAACATTCAGTACTTC.

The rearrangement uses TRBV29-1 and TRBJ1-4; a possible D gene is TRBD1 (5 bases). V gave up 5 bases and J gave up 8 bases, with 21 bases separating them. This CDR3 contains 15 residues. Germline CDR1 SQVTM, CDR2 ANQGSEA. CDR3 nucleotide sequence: TGCAGCGTTATCGACGGGGCCTTAAATGGGGAAAAACTGTTTTTT. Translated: CSVIDGALNGEKLFF.

CDR3: CASSPNASVEQYF. The DNA of the CDR3 is TGTGCCAGCAGCCCTAACGCTAGCGTAGAGCAGTACTTC. This chain links TRBV11-2 with TRBJ2-7; TRBD2 is a possible D gene (6 bases). CDR1 SGHAT and CDR2 FQNNGV come from the germline V gene. There are 13 residues in the CDR3. Trimming removed 5 bases at V and 7 bases at J, with 15 bases between.

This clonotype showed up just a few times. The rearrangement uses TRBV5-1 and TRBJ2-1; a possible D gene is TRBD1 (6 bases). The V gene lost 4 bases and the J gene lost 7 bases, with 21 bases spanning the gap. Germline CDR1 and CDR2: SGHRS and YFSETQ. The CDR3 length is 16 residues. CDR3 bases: TGCGCCAGCAGCACCAGAACAGGGTTTCGAGAAAATGAGCAGTTCTTC. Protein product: CASSTRTGFRENEQFF.

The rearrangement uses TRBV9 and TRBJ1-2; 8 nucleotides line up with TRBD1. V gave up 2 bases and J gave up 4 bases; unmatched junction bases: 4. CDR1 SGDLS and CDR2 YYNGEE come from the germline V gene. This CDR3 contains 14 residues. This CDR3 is CASSVTGVGYGYTF. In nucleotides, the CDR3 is TGTGCCAGCAGCGTGACAGGGGTCGGCTATGGCTACACCTTC. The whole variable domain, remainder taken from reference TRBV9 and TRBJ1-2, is DSGVTQTPKHLITATGQRVTLRCSPRSGDLSVYWYQQSLDQGLQFLIQYYNGEERAKGNILERFSAQQFPDLHSELNLSSLELGDSALYFCASSVTGVGYGYTFGSGTRLTVV.

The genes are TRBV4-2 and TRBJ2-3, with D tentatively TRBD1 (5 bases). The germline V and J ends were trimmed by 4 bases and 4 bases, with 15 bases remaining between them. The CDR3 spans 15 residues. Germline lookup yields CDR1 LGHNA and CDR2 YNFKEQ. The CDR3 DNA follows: TGTGCCAGCAGCCGAAAGATCCAGGGCGCAGATACGCAGTATTTT. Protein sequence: CASSRKIQGADTQYF.

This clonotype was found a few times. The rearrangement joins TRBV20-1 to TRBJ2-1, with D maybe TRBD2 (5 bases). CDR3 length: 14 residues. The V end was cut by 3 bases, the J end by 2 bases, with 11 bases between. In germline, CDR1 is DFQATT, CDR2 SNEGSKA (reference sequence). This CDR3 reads CSASGDYPYNEQFF. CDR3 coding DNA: TGCAGTGCTAGCGGGGATTACCCCTACAATGAGCAGTTCTTC.

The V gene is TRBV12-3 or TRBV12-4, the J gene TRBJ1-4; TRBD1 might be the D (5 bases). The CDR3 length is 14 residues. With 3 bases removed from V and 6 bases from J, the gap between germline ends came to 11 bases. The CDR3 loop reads CASSFRGGYEKLFF. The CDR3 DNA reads TGTGCCAGCAGTTTTAGGGGTGGTTATGAAAAACTGTTTTTT.

CDR3 nucleotide sequence: TGCAGTTCTCTCGGGGGGTCGAGCACTGAAGCTTTCTTT. Its translation is CSSLGGSSTEAFF. This chain connects TRBV29-1 to TRBJ1-1; the D gene is possibly TRBD1 (5 bases). The germline gives CDR1 SQVTM, CDR2 ANQGSEA. The CDR3 is made up of 13 amino acids. The full variable domain, in which reference TRBV29-1 and TRBJ1-1 provide the parts outside the CDR3, is SAVISQKPSRDICQRGTSLTIQCQVDSQVTMMFWYRQQPGQSLTLIATANQGSEATYESGFVIDKFPISRPNLTFSTLTVSNMSPEDSSIYLCSSLGGSSTEAFFGQGTRLTVV.

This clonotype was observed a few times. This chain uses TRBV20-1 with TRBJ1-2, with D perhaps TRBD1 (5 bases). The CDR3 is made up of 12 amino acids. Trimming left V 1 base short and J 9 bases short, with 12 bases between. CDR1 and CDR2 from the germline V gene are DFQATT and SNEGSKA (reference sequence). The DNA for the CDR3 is TGCAGTGCTAGAGGAGGGCAGGGTAGCTACACCTTC. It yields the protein CSARGGQGSYTF.

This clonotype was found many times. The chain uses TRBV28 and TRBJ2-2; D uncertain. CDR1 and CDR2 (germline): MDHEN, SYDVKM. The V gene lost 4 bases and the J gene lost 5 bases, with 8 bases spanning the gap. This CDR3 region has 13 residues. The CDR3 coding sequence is TGTGCCAGCAGTTCGGGTGGGACCGGGGAGCTGTTTTTT. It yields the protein CASSSGGTGELFF.

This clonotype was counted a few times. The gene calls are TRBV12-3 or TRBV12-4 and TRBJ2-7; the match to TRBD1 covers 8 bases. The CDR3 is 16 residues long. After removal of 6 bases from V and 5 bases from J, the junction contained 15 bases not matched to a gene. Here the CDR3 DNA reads TGTGCCAGCAGCCTCAACAGGGGGGTCCCATTCCACGAGCAGTACTTC. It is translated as CASSLNRGVPFHEQYF.

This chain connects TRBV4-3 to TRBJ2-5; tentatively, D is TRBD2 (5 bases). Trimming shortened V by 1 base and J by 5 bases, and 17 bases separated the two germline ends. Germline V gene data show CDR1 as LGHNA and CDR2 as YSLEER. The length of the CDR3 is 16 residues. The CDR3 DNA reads TGCGCCAGCAGCCAAGTCGCCGGGGATATTTGGGAGACCCAGTACTTC. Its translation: CASSQVAGDIWETQYF.

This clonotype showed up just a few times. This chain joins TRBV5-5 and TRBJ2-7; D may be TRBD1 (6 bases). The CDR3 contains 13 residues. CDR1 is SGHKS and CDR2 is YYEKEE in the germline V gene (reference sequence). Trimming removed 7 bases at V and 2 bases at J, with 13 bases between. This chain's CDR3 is CASSGTFTYEQYF. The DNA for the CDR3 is TGTGCCAGCTCCGGGACATTTACCTACGAGCAGTACTTC. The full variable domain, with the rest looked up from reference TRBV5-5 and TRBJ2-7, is DAGVTQSPTHLIKTRGQQVTLRCSPISGHKSVSWYQQVLGQGPQFIFQYYEKEERGRGNFPDRFSARQFPNYSSELNVNALLLGDSALYLCASSGTFTYEQYFGPGTRLTVT.

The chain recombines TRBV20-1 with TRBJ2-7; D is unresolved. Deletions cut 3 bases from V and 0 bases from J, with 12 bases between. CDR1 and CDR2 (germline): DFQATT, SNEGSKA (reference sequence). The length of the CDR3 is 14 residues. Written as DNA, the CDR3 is TGCAGTGCTAGGGCCATGGGGATCTCCTACGAGCAGTACTTC. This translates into CSARAMGISYEQYF.

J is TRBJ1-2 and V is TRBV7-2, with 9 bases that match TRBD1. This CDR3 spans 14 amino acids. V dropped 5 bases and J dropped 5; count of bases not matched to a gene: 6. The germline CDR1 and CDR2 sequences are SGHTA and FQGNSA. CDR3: CASSPQGAMYGYTF. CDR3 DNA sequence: TGTGCCAGCAGCCCACAGGGGGCAATGTATGGCTACACCTTC. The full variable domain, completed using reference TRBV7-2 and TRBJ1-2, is GAGVSQSPSNKVTEKGKDVELRCDPISGHTALYWYRQSLGQGLEFLIYFQGNSAPDKSGLPSDRFSAERTGGSVSTLTIQRTQQEDSAVYLCASSPQGAMYGYTFGSGTRLTVV.

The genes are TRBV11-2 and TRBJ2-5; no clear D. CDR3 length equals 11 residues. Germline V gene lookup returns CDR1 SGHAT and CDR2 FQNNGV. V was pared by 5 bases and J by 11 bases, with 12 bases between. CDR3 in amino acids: CASSLVQLQYF. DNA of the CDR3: TGTGCCAGCAGCCTAGTGCAGTTGCAGTACTTC.

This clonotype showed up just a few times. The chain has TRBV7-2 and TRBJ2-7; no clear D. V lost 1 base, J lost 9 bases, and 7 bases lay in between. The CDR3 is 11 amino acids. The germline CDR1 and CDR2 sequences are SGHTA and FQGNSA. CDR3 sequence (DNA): TGTGCCAGCAGCTTAGATTGGTGGCAGTACTTC. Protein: CASSLDWWQYF.

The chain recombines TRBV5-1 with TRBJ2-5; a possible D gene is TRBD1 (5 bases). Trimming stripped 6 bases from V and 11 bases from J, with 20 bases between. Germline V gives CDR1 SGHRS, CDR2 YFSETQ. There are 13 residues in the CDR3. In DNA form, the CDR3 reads TGCGCCAGCAACCAGGGCGTTTACAATGAGCAGTACTTC. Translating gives CASNQGVYNEQYF. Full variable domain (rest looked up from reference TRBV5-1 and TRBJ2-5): KAGVTQTPRYLIKTRGQQVTLSCSPISGHRSVSWYQQTPGQGLQFLFEYFSETQRNKGNFPGRFSGRQFSNSRSEMNVSTLELGDSALYLCASNQGVYNEQYFGPGTRLLVL.

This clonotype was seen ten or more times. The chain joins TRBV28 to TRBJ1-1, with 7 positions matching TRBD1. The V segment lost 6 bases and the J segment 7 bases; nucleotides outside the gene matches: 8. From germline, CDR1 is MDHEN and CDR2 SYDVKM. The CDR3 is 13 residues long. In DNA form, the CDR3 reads TGTGCCAGCAGCGTCCGGGACAGAATTGAAGCTTTCTTT. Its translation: CASSVRDRIEAFF.

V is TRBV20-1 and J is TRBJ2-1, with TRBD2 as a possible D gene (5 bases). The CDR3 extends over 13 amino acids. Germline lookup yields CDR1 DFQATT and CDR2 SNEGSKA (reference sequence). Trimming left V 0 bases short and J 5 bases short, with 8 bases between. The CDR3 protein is CSARDTGNNEQFF. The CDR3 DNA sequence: TGCAGTGCTAGAGATACCGGGAACAATGAGCAGTTCTTC.

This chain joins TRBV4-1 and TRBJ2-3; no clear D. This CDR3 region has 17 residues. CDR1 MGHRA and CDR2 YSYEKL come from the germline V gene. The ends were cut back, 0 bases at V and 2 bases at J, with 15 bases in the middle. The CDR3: CASSQDGVATYTDTQYF. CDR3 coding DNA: TGCGCCAGCAGCCAAGATGGAGTAGCAACCTACACAGATACGCAGTATTTT.

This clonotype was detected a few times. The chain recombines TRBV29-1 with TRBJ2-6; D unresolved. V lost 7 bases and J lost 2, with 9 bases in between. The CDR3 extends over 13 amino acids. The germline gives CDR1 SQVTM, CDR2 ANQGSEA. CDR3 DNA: TGCAGCGCGGCTAACGCTGGGGCCAACGTCCTGACTTTC. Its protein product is CSAANAGANVLTF. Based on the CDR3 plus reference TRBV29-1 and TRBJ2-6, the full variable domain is SAVISQKPSRDICQRGTSLTIQCQVDSQVTMMFWYRQQPGQSLTLIATANQGSEATYESGFVIDKFPISRPNLTFSTLTVSNMSPEDSSIYLCSAANAGANVLTFGAGSRLTVL.

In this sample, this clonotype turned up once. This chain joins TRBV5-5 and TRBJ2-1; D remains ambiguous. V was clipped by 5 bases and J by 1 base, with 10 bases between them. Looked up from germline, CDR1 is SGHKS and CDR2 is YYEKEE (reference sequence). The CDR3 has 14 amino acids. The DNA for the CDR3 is TGTGCCAGCAGGGGGTCAATTTCCTACAATGAGCAGTTCTTC. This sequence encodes CASRGSISYNEQFF.

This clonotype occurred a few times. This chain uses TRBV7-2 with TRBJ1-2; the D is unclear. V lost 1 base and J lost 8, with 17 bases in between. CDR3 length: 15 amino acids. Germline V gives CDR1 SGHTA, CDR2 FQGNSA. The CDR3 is CASSLGRMKGGGYTF. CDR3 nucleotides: TGTGCCAGCAGCTTAGGCCGAATGAAAGGTGGCGGCTACACCTTC.

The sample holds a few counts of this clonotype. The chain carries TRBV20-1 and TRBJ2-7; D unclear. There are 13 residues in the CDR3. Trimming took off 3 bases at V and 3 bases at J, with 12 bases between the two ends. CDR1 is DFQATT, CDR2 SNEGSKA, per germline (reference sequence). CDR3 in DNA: TGCAGTGCTAGTACGGGCCACATCTACGAGCAGTACTTC. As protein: CSASTGHIYEQYF.